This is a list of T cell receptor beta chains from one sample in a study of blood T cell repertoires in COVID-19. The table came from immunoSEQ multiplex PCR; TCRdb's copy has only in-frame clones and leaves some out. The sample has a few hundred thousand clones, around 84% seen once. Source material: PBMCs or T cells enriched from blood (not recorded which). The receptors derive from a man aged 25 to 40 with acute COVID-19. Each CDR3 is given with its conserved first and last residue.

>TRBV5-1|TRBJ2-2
CASSSQVANTGELFF
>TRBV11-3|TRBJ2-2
CASSLLRQGVRGTGELFF
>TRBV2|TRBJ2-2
CASSEHRRVTNTGELFF
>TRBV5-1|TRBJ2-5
CASSSGREQETQYF
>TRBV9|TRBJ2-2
CASSVFGTGGSNTGELFF
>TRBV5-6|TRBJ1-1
CASSVGGLNTEAFF
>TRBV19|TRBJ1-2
CASRETTGGGYGYTF
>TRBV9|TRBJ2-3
CASSVATTDTQYF
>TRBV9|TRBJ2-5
CASSATNQQGTQYF
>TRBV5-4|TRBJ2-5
CASSNGLAGETQYF